The 9 T cell receptor beta chains reported below all come from one sample, sequenced in a study of T-cell reconstitution after alpha-beta-depleted transplantation in children. Unique molecular identifiers were used in preparing the TCRbeta library. Each CDR3 protein gets one entry after TCRdb re-called the PCR reads with MiXCR. Here the sample spans fewer than 400,000 distinct CDR3 sequences, around 20% being singletons. The sample consisted of PBMCs from the stem cell graft donor, taken from the stem cell graft. These receptors all stem from a human donor who donated a stem cell graft to a child with acute myeloid leukemia.

This clonotype was counted ten times or more. The chain is built from TRBV20-1 and TRBJ2-5, with 14 bases identical to TRBD2. Per the germline V gene, CDR1 is DFQATT and CDR2 is SNEGSKA (reference sequence). The CDR3 contains 15 residues. J gave up 5 bases and V 6 bases, and 8 bases lay outside the gene matches. The CDR3 sequence is CSASPGLAGDETQYF. For the CDR3, the DNA is TGCAGTGCCAGTCCGGGACTAGCGGGAGATGAGACCCAGTACTTC.

The chain recombines TRBV5-8 with TRBJ2-7; the D is unclear. Per the germline V gene, CDR1 is SGHTS and CDR2 is YDEGEE. The ends were cut back, 1 base at V and 3 bases at J, with 11 bases in the middle. The CDR3 runs 14 residues. The CDR3 coding sequence is TGTGCCAGCAGCTTGATGCCGAGACTCTACGAGCAGTACTTC. Translating it yields CASSLMPRLYEQYF.

V is TRBV11-2 and J is TRBJ2-1, with TRBD2 identical over 8 bases. The CDR3 has 18 residues. Germline CDR1 SGHAT, CDR2 FQNNGV. The junction had 12 bases not matched to a gene; V was cut back by 4 bases and J by 1 base. This CDR3 is CASSSPRRGGRSYNEQFF. DNA for the CDR3: TGTGCCAGCAGCTCTCCACGACGTGGCGGGAGGTCCTACAATGAGCAGTTCTTC.

This clonotype has only a few counts. J is TRBJ2-4 and V is TRBV15; no clear D. The length of the CDR3 is 14 residues. The V and J ends lost 1 base and 9 bases respectively, with 13 bases between them. Germline V CDR1 and CDR2: LNHNV, YYDKDF (reference sequence). CDR3 DNA sequence: TGTGCCACCAGCAGAGTGATCCCTGGGTCCATTCAGTACTTC. Its protein is CATSRVIPGSIQYF.

This clonotype has more than one count but fewer than ten. V gene TRBV2 combines with J gene TRBJ2-7; D gene uncertain. There are 14 residues in the CDR3. V was pared by 6 bases and J by 0 bases, with 12 bases between. The germline V gene has CDR1 SNHLY and CDR2 FYNNEI. The CDR3 nucleotides are TGTGCCAGCAGGAGGCGGATCAGCTCCTACGAGCAGTACTTC. Translating gives CASRRRISSYEQYF.

This clonotype was found a few times. This chain uses TRBV12-3 or TRBV12-4 with TRBJ2-7; no clear D gene. CDR3 length: 11 amino acids. V dropped 3 bases and J dropped 10 bases, with 10 bases sitting between them. CDR3 sequence: CASSFDTTQYF. The CDR3 DNA sequence: TGTGCCAGCAGTTTTGACACCACTCAGTACTTC.

This clonotype was detected ten times or more. The V gene is TRBV10-2, the J gene TRBJ1-1; unclear D gene. This CDR3 region has 12 residues. V lost 6 bases and J lost 8, with 13 bases in between. Germline CDR1 is WSHSY and CDR2 is SAAADI. DNA of the CDR3: TGCGCCAGCAGCGTCGACTCTTTAGAAGCTTTCTTT. It codes for CASSVDSLEAFF.

The chain carries TRBV6-5 and TRBJ2-7; D might be TRBD1 (7 bases). Trimming shortened V by 5 bases and J by 4 bases, and 15 bases separated the two germline ends. The CDR3 consists of 14 residues. Per the germline V gene, CDR1 is MNHEY and CDR2 is SVGAGI. The CDR3 protein is CASSTAGGSYEQYF. CDR3 in DNA: TGTGCCAGCAGTACTGCAGGGGGGTCATACGAGCAGTACTTC.

Worth noting for this clonotype: Since a much larger clone is just one base distant, this may be a read error. The chain uses TRBV11-2 and TRBJ2-3; tentatively, D is TRBD1 or TRBD2 (6 bases each). Germline CDR1 SGHAT, CDR2 FQNNGV. CDR3 length: 16 residues. The CDR3 loop reads CAISFGRDIGTDTQYF. The CDR3 DNA is TGTGCCATCAGCTTCGGGCGGGACATCGGCACAGATACGCAGTATTTT.